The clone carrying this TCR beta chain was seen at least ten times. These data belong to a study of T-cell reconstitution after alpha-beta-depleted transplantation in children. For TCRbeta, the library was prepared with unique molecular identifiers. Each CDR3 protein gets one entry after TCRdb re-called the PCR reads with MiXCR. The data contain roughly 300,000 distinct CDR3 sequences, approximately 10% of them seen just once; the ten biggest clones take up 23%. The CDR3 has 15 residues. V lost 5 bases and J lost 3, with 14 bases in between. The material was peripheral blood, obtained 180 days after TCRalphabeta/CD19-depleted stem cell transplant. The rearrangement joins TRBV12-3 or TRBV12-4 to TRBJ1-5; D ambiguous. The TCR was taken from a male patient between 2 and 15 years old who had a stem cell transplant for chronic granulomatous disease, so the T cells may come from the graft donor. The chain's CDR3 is CASSPEGINNQPQHF. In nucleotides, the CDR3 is TGTGCCAGCAGTCCAGAGGGTATTAACAATCAGCCCCAGCATTTT.